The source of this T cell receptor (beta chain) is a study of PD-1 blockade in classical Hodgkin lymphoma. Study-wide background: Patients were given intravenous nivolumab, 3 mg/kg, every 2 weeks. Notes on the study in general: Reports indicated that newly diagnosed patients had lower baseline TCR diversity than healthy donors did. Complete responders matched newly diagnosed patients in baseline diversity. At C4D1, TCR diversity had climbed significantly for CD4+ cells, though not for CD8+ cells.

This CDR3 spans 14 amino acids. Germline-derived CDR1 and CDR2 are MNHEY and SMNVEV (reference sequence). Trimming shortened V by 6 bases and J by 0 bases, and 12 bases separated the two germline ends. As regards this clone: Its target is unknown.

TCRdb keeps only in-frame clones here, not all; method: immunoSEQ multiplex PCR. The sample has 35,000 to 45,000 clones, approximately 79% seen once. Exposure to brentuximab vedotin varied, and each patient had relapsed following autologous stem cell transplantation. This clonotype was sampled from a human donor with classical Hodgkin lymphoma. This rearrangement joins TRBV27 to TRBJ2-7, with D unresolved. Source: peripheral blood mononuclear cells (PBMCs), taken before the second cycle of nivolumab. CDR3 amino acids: CASSSDVNSYEQYF. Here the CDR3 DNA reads TGTGCCAGCAGCTCCGACGTGAACTCCTACGAGCAGTACTTC.